These 22 T cell receptor beta chains share one sample of origin, sequenced in a study of cytomegalovirus exposure and HLA in healthy donors. PCR used 60 Vbeta primers and 13 Jbeta primers. Clones were read by immunoSEQ multiplex PCR, and TCRdb kept only the in-frame ones, dropping some. The listing records over 150,000 clones. The sequenced sample consisted of PBMCs. Receptor source: a boy between 10 and 17 years old in good health and CMV-seronegative.

The chain links TRBV11-2 to TRBJ1-1; D not certain. The V and J ends lost 6 bases and 2 bases respectively, with 13 bases between them. Germline CDR1 is SGHAT and CDR2 is FQNNGV. CDR3 length: 14 residues. This CDR3 is CASRPVEGNTEAFF. For the CDR3, the DNA is TGTGCCAGCAGACCTGTCGAGGGTAACACTGAAGCTTTCTTT.

This sequence joins TRBV6-5 and TRBJ1-1; a possible D gene is TRBD1 (6 bases). V lost 5 bases, J lost 1 base, and 14 bases lay in between. The CDR3 is made up of 15 amino acids. Germline lookup yields CDR1 MNHEY and CDR2 SVGAGI. For the CDR3, the DNA is TGTGCCAGCAGTCCACCGCAGGGGTCGAACACTGAAGCTTTCTTT. It codes for CASSPPQGSNTEAFF.

In regard to this clone: An end of the junction differs from the germline gene, which may be a read error. The rearrangement joins TRBV7-7 to TRBJ2-7; 9 positions match TRBD1. The CDR3 loop spans 14 amino acids. Germline CDR1 is SSHAT and CDR2 is FNYEAQ (reference sequence). CDR3 amino acids: CASSPGTGTYEQYF. CDR3 nucleotide sequence: TGTGCTAGCAGCCCGGGGACAGGGACCTACGAGCAGTACTTC.

This chain joins TRBV10-3 and TRBJ2-3; unclear D gene. Germline CDR1 reads ENHRY; CDR2 reads SYGVKD. The CDR3 sequence is 17 residues long. Trimming removed 0 bases from V and 5 bases from J, with 18 bases in between. CDR3 amino acids: CAISESTFFTAGDTQYF. Here the CDR3 DNA reads TGTGCCATCAGTGAGTCGACGTTTTTTACAGCCGGAGATACGCAGTATTTT.

This sequence joins TRBV7-2 and TRBJ2-3; 10 bases line up with TRBD2. Per germline, CDR1 SGHTA and CDR2 FQGNSA. CDR3 length: 16 amino acids. V was pared by 3 bases and J by 0 bases, with 3 bases of the junction left unmatched. The CDR3 loop is CASSLSGGASTDTQYF. In DNA, the CDR3 is TGTGCCAGCAGCTTGAGCGGGGGGGCTAGCACAGATACGCAGTATTTT.

The V gene is TRBV29-1, the J gene TRBJ1-1, with a tentative D call TRBD1 (6 bases). The germline CDR1 and CDR2 sequences are SQVTM and ANQGSEA. There are 13 residues in the CDR3. Between the trimmed V and J ends, which lost 8 bases and 1 base, there was a span of 14 bases. This chain's CDR3 is CSIGQRENTEAFF. In DNA form, the CDR3 reads TGCAGCATCGGACAGAGGGAGAACACTGAAGCTTTCTTT.

The V gene is TRBV6-1, the J gene TRBJ1-1; the D is unclear. From germline, CDR1 is MNHNS and CDR2 SASEGT. The CDR3 has 12 residues. Trimming took off 6 bases at V and 4 bases at J, with 9 bases between the two ends. The DNA of the CDR3 is TGTGCCAGCAGACCAGGATTCACTGAAGCTTTCTTT. This codes for CASRPGFTEAFF.

The chain carries TRBV4-1 and TRBJ1-2; D not resolved. The V gene's germline CDR1 is MGHRA and CDR2 YSYEKL. V was trimmed by 4 bases and J by 5 bases, leaving 17 bases between them. The length of the CDR3 is 15 residues. CDR3 sequence reads: CASSRTGSQPYGYTF. For the CDR3, the DNA is TGCGCCAGCAGCCGAACCGGGTCGCAGCCTTATGGCTACACCTTC.

To note about this clone: The same CDR3 can be traced to other DNA sequences in this sample. The rearrangement joins TRBV19 to TRBJ1-1, with unresolved D. There are 13 residues in the CDR3. Trimming took off 5 bases at V and 2 bases at J, with 9 bases between the two ends. The germline CDR1 and CDR2 sequences are LNHDA and SQIVND (reference sequence). The CDR3 coding sequence is TGTGCCAGTAGTGCCAGTGTCAACACTGAAGCTTTCTTT. Translating gives CASSASVNTEAFF.

This rearrangement joins TRBV4-1 to TRBJ2-3; 8 nucleotides align to TRBD1. The V segment lost 3 bases and the J segment 4 bases; nucleotides outside the gene matches: 12. CDR3 length equals 17 residues. Germline CDR1 reads MGHRA; CDR2 reads YSYEKL. Here the CDR3 DNA reads TGCGCCAGCAGCCACGCGCCGAACAGGGGGAGTGCAGATACGCAGTATTTT. This codes for CASSHAPNRGSADTQYF.

Details on this clone: One end of the junction fails to match germline, which may point to a read error. This chain uses TRBV29-1 with TRBJ2-7; maybe TRBD2 (6 bases). This CDR3 has 14 amino acids. In germline, CDR1 is SQVTM, CDR2 ANQGSEA. CDR3 residues: CGVEDLGTSYEQYF. The CDR3, as DNA: TGCGGCGTTGAAGATCTCGGGACTTCCTACGAGCAGTACTTC.

This rearrangement joins TRBV30 to TRBJ1-1; D might be TRBD1 (5 bases). This CDR3 region has 13 residues. The germline CDR1 and CDR2 sequences are GTSNPN and SVGIG (reference sequence). Trimming removed 7 bases from V and 2 bases from J, with 14 bases in between. CDR3 in amino acids: CASPSTGNTEAFF. The CDR3, as DNA: TGTGCCTCCCCCTCTACAGGAAACACTGAAGCTTTCTTT. The variable domain in full, completed from reference TRBV30 and TRBJ1-1, reads SQTIHQWPATLVQPVGSPLSLECTVEGTSNPNLYWYRQAAGRGLQLLFYSVGIGQISSEVPQNLSASRPQDRQFILSSKKLLLSDSGFYLCASPSTGNTEAFFGQGTRLTVV.

This chain connects TRBV7-8 to TRBJ2-1, with 7 bases matching TRBD2. The trim removed 7 bases at V and 1 base at J, leaving 4 bases unmatched. Germline-derived CDR1 and CDR2 are SGHVS and FQNEAQ. The CDR3 contains 14 residues. The CDR3 sequence is CASNPGGSYNEQFF. The CDR3 coding sequence is TGTGCCAGCAACCCGGGGGGTTCCTACAATGAGCAGTTCTTC.

The chain recombines TRBV13 with TRBJ2-7, with 9 positions matching TRBD2. CDR3 length: 14 residues. V shed 1 base, J shed 4 bases, and the junction held 2 bases outside the gene matches. In germline, CDR1 is PRHDT, CDR2 FYEKMQ (reference sequence). The CDR3 bases are TGTGCCAGCAGCTTAGCTAGCGGGGAGTACGAGCAGTACTTC. Residues: CASSLASGEYEQYF.

The rearrangement links TRBV7-6 to TRBJ2-3, with D unresolved. The CDR3 spans 15 residues. CDR1 and CDR2 (germline): SGHVS, FNYEAQ. V was trimmed by 1 base and J by 2 bases, leaving 10 bases between them. The CDR3 spells CASSLVARLTDTQYF. For the CDR3, the DNA is TGTGCCAGCAGCTTAGTTGCCAGACTCACAGATACGCAGTATTTT.

This rearrangement joins TRBV6-5 to TRBJ2-1, with a tentative D call TRBD2 (5 bases). V lost 0 bases and J lost 7, with 16 bases in between. The CDR3 is 16 residues long. Germline-derived CDR1 and CDR2 are MNHEY and SVGAGI. This CDR3 is CASSYSERSGKNEQFF. DNA for the CDR3: TGTGCCAGCAGTTACTCAGAGCGGTCCGGGAAGAATGAGCAGTTCTTC.

V is TRBV4-1 and J is TRBJ1-6; 11 nucleotides line up with TRBD1. The CDR3 has 16 amino acids. The V gene end was trimmed by 3 bases and the J gene end by 5 bases; junction bases not matched to a gene: 3. Per germline, CDR1 MGHRA and CDR2 YSYEKL. The CDR3 sequence is CASSQGQGGNNSPLHF. The CDR3 DNA reads TGCGCCAGCAGCCAGGGACAGGGGGGGAATAATTCACCCCTCCACTTT.

The chain joins TRBV9 to TRBJ1-6, with a possible D match to TRBD1 (6 bases). The V gene lost 2 bases and the J gene lost 12 bases, with 15 bases spanning the gap. The CDR3 spans 14 residues. Germline V lookup: CDR1 SGDLS, CDR2 YYNGEE. The chain's CDR3 is CASSVGTPLEPLHF. CDR3 nucleotides: TGTGCCAGCAGCGTGGGGACACCACTAGAACCCCTCCACTTT.

The chain couples TRBV18 to TRBJ2-1; a weak D match, TRBD1 (5 bases). The length of the CDR3 is 16 residues. In germline, CDR1 is KGHSH, CDR2 LQKENI. V dropped 3 bases and J dropped 10 bases, with 22 bases sitting between them. CDR3 bases: TGTGCCAGCTCACCGTCCCCGTCGTTAGGGGTAGAGGAGCAGTTCTTC. Protein: CASSPSPSLGVEEQFF.

In DNA form, the CDR3 reads TGTGCCAGTAGTGCCCGACAGGCCCACTCTGGAAACACCATATATTTT. Encoded protein: CASSARQAHSGNTIYF. The chain joins TRBV19 to TRBJ1-3; D perhaps matches TRBD1 (6 bases). V lost 5 bases and J lost 0, with 14 bases in between. The germline gives CDR1 LNHDA, CDR2 SQIVND (reference sequence). The CDR3 spans 16 residues.

Of note for this clone: The junction differs from germline at one of its ends, possibly a read error. The genes are TRBV14 and TRBJ2-1; 7 bases align to TRBD2. CDR1 and CDR2 (germline): SGHDN, FVKESK. CDR3 length: 15 amino acids. The CDR3 region is CASSPWGTTYDEQFF. CDR3 in DNA: TGTGCCAGCAGCCCTTGGGGGACTACCTACGATGAGCAGTTCTTC.

This chain uses TRBV6-1 with TRBJ2-3; 8 nucleotides agree with TRBD2. V trimming: 3 bases; J trimming: 5 bases; junction bases outside the gene matches: 10. CDR3 size: 16 residues. In germline, CDR1 is MNHNS, CDR2 SASEGT. The CDR3 region has the DNA TGTGCCAGCAGTGAGTCCCTAGTGCGGGGGGTAGATACGCAGTATTTT. It encodes CASSESLVRGVDTQYF.